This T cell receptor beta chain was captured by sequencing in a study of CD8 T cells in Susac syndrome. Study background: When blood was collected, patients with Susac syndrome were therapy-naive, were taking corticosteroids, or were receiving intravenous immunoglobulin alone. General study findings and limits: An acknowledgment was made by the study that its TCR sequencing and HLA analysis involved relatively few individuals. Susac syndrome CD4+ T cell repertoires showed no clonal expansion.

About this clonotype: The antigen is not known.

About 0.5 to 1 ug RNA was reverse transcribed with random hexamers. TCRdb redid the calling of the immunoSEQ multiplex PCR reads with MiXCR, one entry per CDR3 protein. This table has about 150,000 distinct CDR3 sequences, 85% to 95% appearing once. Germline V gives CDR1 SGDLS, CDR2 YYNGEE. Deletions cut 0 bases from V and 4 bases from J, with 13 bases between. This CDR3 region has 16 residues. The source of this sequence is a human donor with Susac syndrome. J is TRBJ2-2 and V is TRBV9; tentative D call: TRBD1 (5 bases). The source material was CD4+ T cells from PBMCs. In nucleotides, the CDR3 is TGTGCCAGCAGCGTAGCGGCCAGGGTAGGCACCGGGGAGCTGTTTTTT. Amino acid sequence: CASSVAARVGTGELFF.